The source of this T cell receptor beta chain is a study of cytomegalovirus exposure and HLA in healthy donors. Study-wide points: The study flagged about 150 TCR beta chains as cytomegalovirus-associated. Within an earlier analysis, most TCR beta V segments proved productive either about 90% or about 30% of the time. CMV serostatus stood as the only immune exposure information on hand.

PCR was performed using 60 Vbeta and 13 Jbeta primers. This table comes from immunoSEQ multiplex PCR, and its TCRdb copy is limited to in-frame clones, with some not included. The table has 180,000 or so clones, more than 60% seen once; the top ten hold roughly 8%. V shed 5 bases, J shed 3 bases, and the junction held 9 bases outside the gene matches. The CDR3 covers 18 residues. The germline V gene has CDR1 LNHDA and CDR2 SQIVND (reference sequence). Sampled while nominally healthy, donors likely had unrecorded immune exposures. This clone was counted a single time. Its antigen is as yet unknown. The rearrangement uses TRBV19 and TRBJ2-1, with 14 bases aligning to TRBD2. Source material: PBMCs. This TCR was recovered from a woman between 40 and 55 years old in good health and CMV-seropositive. The CDR3 DNA follows: TGTGCCAGTAGTTACGCCGGGACTAGCGGGAGTTACTACAATGAGCAGTTCTTC. Its translation: CASSYAGTSGSYYNEQFF. Together with reference TRBV19 and TRBJ2-1, the CDR3 gives the full variable domain: DGGITQSPKYLFRKEGQNVTLSCEQNLNHDAMYWYRQDPGQGLRLIYYSQIVNDFQKGDIAEGYSVSREKKESFPLTVTSAQKNPTAFYLCASSYAGTSGSYYNEQFFGPGTRLTVL.